The 23 T cell receptor beta chains presented below share a single source sample, sequenced in a study of high-grade serous ovarian cancer treatment subgroups. Tumor samples were obtained before definitive surgery or chemotherapy. The table came from immunoSEQ multiplex PCR; TCRdb's copy has only in-frame clones and leaves some out. The sample contains about 5,200 clones, 80% of which appear only once. The specimen was tumor tissue. All receptors come from a human donor with high-grade serous ovarian cancer.

This rearrangement joins TRBV29-1 to TRBJ1-1; perhaps TRBD1 as D (6 bases). Germline V gives CDR1 SQVTM, CDR2 ANQGSEA. Trimming cost V 0 bases and J 10 bases, with 12 bases left between them. There are 12 residues in the CDR3. DNA for the CDR3: TGCAGCGTTGAAGATAAGGGGGGCAGAGCTTTCTTT. Translation gives CSVEDKGGRAFF.

The chain has TRBV4-3 and TRBJ1-2; no firm D call. Trimming removed 1 base from V and 8 bases from J, with 17 bases in between. In germline, CDR1 is LGHNA, CDR2 YSLEER. This CDR3 is built from 15 residues. CDR3 region: CASSQGEGERSGYTF. Written as DNA, the CDR3 is TGCGCCAGCAGCCAAGGGGAGGGCGAGAGGTCGGGCTACACCTTC.

This clone occurred a few times. V and J are TRBV10-1 and TRBJ2-7; D is unresolved. The V end was cut by 3 bases, the J end by 2 bases, with 11 bases between. The germline CDR1 and CDR2 sequences are WNHNN and SYGVQD (reference sequence). CDR3 length: 14 amino acids. The CDR3 loop reads CASSDPGSTYEQYF. The CDR3 bases are TGCGCCAGCAGTGATCCAGGTTCGACCTACGAGCAGTACTTC.

The chain carries TRBV2 and TRBJ1-3, with 11 positions matching TRBD1. With 7 bases clipped from V and 4 bases from J, the junction kept 9 bases outside the gene matches. The CDR3 is made up of 16 amino acids. Per the germline V gene, CDR1 is SNHLY and CDR2 is FYNNEI. The CDR3: CASNRPGQGVGNTIYF. The CDR3 DNA follows: TGTGCCAGCAACCGACCGGGACAGGGGGTCGGAAACACCATATATTTT.

The CDR3 sequence is CASSRNRDRQETQYF. The CDR3 nucleotides are TGTGCCAGCTCGAGGAACCGGGACAGGCAAGAGACCCAGTACTTC. The V call is TRBV6-5, the J call TRBJ2-5, with 8 bases fitting TRBD1. CDR3 length: 15 residues. Germline CDR1 reads MNHEY; CDR2 reads SVGAGI. J lost 2 bases, V lost 8 bases, and 10 bases had no gene match.

The chain carries TRBV6-6 and TRBJ1-1; D possibly corresponds to TRBD1 (6 bases). V lost 6 bases and J 0 bases, leaving 14 bases between the germline ends. This CDR3 contains 15 residues. CDR1 is MNHNY and CDR2 is SVGAGI in the germline V gene (reference sequence). The CDR3 region is CASRGLQGVNTEAFF. CDR3 in DNA: TGTGCCAGCAGGGGTCTACAGGGAGTGAACACTGAAGCTTTCTTT.

V gene TRBV5-1 combines with J gene TRBJ2-7; possibly TRBD1 for D (8 bases). This CDR3 is built from 14 residues. Germline assignment: CDR1 SGHRS and CDR2 YFSETQ. Trimming pared 5 bases from V and 2 bases from J, leaving 14 bases between. In DNA form, the CDR3 reads TGCGCCAGCAGAGGAACAGGGGGGGCCTACGAGCAGTACTTC. It specifies CASRGTGGAYEQYF. The full variable domain, in which reference TRBV5-1 and TRBJ2-7 provide the parts outside the CDR3, is KAGVTQTPRYLIKTRGQQVTLSCSPISGHRSVSWYQQTPGQGLQFLFEYFSETQRNKGNFPGRFSGRQFSNSRSEMNVSTLELGDSALYLCASRGTGGAYEQYFGPGTRLTVT.

J is TRBJ2-7 and V is TRBV7-2, with a weak D call TRBD2 (5 bases). The CDR3 is made up of 14 amino acids. The germline V gene has CDR1 SGHTA and CDR2 FQGNSA. The germline V and J ends were trimmed by 3 bases and 4 bases, with 13 bases remaining between them. For the CDR3, the DNA is TGTGCCAGCAGCTTTATGGGAGTGGCTTACGAGCAGTACTTC. Amino acids: CASSFMGVAYEQYF.

The chain carries TRBV27 and TRBJ2-1; no clear D. Trimming shortened V by 5 bases and J by 7 bases, and 9 bases separated the two germline ends. Germline V gene lookup returns CDR1 MNHEY and CDR2 SMNVEV (reference sequence). The CDR3 length is 12 residues. The CDR3 loop is CASSVIGNEQFF. CDR3 nucleotide sequence: TGTGCCAGCAGTGTGATAGGTAATGAGCAGTTCTTC.

The V call is TRBV7-9, the J call TRBJ1-4; no reliable D call. Germline-derived CDR1 and CDR2 are SEHNR and FQNEAQ (reference sequence). The germline V and J ends were trimmed by 1 base and 4 bases, with 7 bases remaining between them. CDR3 size: 14 residues. The CDR3 reads CASSLEGYNEKLFF. The CDR3 DNA is TGTGCCAGCAGCTTAGAGGGATATAATGAAAAACTGTTTTTT.

The V gene is TRBV7-3, the J gene TRBJ1-1; D remains unclear. With 1 base removed from V and 6 bases from J, the gap between germline ends came to 9 bases. Germline CDR1 reads SGHTA; CDR2 reads FQGTGA. CDR3 length: 13 amino acids. CDR3 DNA: TGTGCCAGCAGCTTAAGACCGACGGCTGAAGCTTTCTTT. Amino acid sequence: CASSLRPTAEAFF.

J is TRBJ1-4 and V is TRBV5-1; 8 nucleotides align to TRBD1. This CDR3 is built from 17 residues. V trimming: 3 bases; J trimming: 4 bases; junction bases outside the gene matches: 11. Germline values: CDR1 SGHRS, CDR2 YFSETQ. CDR3 coding DNA: TGCGCCAGCAGCTGGCGGTCCACAGGGGGGGTTAATGAAAAACTGTTTTTT. Amino acid sequence: CASSWRSTGGVNEKLFF.

This chain uses TRBV19 with TRBJ2-1; 7 positions match TRBD1. The CDR3 has 14 amino acids. J lost 12 bases, V lost 10 bases, and 18 bases had no gene match. Germline-derived CDR1 and CDR2 are LNHDA and SQIVND (reference sequence). In nucleotides, the CDR3 is TGTGCCACCCGAAAGGGGGCTCAAGACAGTGGGCAGTTCTTC. It encodes CATRKGAQDSGQFF.

CDR3 residues: CASSQRVGSDTQYF. CDR3 nucleotide sequence: TGCGCCAGCAGCCAGCGGGTGGGGTCGGATACGCAGTATTTT. V gene TRBV4-3 combines with J gene TRBJ2-3, with D maybe TRBD2 (5 bases). Germline CDR1 and CDR2: LGHNA and YSLEER. The ends were cut back, 3 bases at V and 6 bases at J, with 13 bases in the middle. There are 14 residues in the CDR3.

The J gene is TRBJ2-1, the V gene TRBV5-4, with TRBD1 matching 9 bases. This CDR3 contains 15 residues. V was clipped by 4 bases and J by 4 bases; unmatched bases: 6. CDR1 and CDR2 from the germline V gene are SGHNT and YYREEE (reference sequence). The CDR3 here is CASSQAGTGYNEQFF. The CDR3, as DNA: TGTGCCAGCAGCCAGGCCGGGACAGGGTACAATGAGCAGTTCTTC. Drawing the rest from reference TRBV5-4 and TRBJ2-1, the complete variable domain is ETGVTQSPTHLIKTRGQQVTLRCSSQSGHNTVSWYQQALGQGPQFIFQYYREEENGRGNFPPRFSGLQFPNYSSELNVNALELDDSALYLCASSQAGTGYNEQFFGPGTRLTVL.

J is TRBJ1-2 and V is TRBV2; 8 bases match TRBD1. CDR1 SNHLY and CDR2 FYNNEI come from the germline V gene. The CDR3 spans 15 residues. The ends lost 0 bases at V and 8 bases at J; junction bases unmatched: 8. The CDR3, as DNA: TGTGCCAGCAGTGAAGCGGACGGACAGGGCGGAGGCTACACCTTC. As protein: CASSEADGQGGGYTF.

This chain links TRBV19 with TRBJ2-2; 8 bases map to TRBD1. V trimming: 10 bases; J trimming: 6 bases; junction bases outside the gene matches: 19. From germline, CDR1 is LNHDA and CDR2 SQIVND (reference sequence). The CDR3 totals 17 residues. CDR3 loop: CATGQGFSSRGSGELFF. CDR3 sequence (DNA): TGTGCCACCGGACAGGGCTTCAGTTCGAGGGGGTCCGGGGAGCTGTTTTTT.

This clone was detected once. The J gene is TRBJ2-7, the V gene TRBV7-9; 9 bases are shared with TRBD1. The CDR3 runs 14 residues. Germline assignment: CDR1 SEHNR and CDR2 FQNEAQ (reference sequence). The V and J ends lost 4 bases and 1 base, in that order; junction bases with no gene match: 2. The CDR3: CASSYGQGSYEQYF. DNA of the CDR3: TGTGCCAGCAGCTATGGACAGGGGTCCTACGAGCAGTACTTC.

V and J are TRBV19 and TRBJ1-2, with 9 bases matching TRBD1. Germline assignment: CDR1 LNHDA and CDR2 SQIVND (reference sequence). This CDR3 is built from 13 residues. With V trimmed by 7 bases and J by 2 bases, 2 bases remained unmatched. CDR3 bases: TGTGCCAGTACCACAGGGGGCAACTATGGCTACACCTTC. It specifies CASTTGGNYGYTF.

This rearrangement joins TRBV11-2 to TRBJ1-2; the D is unclear. CDR3 length: 14 amino acids. CDR1 is SGHAT, CDR2 FQNNGV, per germline. The V end lost 5 bases, the J end lost 4 bases, and 14 bases lay between the germline ends. The CDR3 region has the DNA TGTGCCAGCAGCGCATTTCAAGCTGGCTATGGCTACACCTTC. Encoded protein: CASSAFQAGYGYTF.

The gene calls are TRBV7-2 and TRBJ2-7; TRBD1 aligns across 7 bases. The CDR3 has 13 amino acids. Unmatched junction bases numbered 2, after V lost 4 bases and J lost 2 bases. The germline gives CDR1 SGHTA, CDR2 FQGNSA. The DNA for the CDR3 is TGTGCCAGCAGCTACGGGACAGCCTACGAGCAGTACTTC. As protein: CASSYGTAYEQYF.

The rearrangement uses TRBV18 and TRBJ1-2; D not resolved. V lost 3 bases and J 4 bases, leaving 15 bases between the germline ends. CDR1 is KGHSH and CDR2 is LQKENI in the germline V gene. The CDR3 length is 15 residues. CDR3 loop: CASSPTPRGGYGYTF. CDR3 sequence (DNA): TGTGCCAGCTCACCGACCCCCCGAGGAGGCTATGGCTACACCTTC.

The chain recombines TRBV19 with TRBJ1-2; no definite D call. Germline V gene data show CDR1 as LNHDA and CDR2 as SQIVND (reference sequence). V lost 5 bases and J 0 bases, leaving 13 bases between the germline ends. This CDR3 contains 15 residues. In nucleotides, the CDR3 is TGTGCCAGTAGTTCGTCGCGGGCCACTAACTATGGCTACACCTTC. It specifies CASSSSRATNYGYTF.